This T cell receptor beta chain was identified during a study of CD8 T cells in Susac syndrome (dated by TCRdb to between 2018 and 2021). General notes on the study: Among the sequenced Susac syndrome patients, over five had clinically active disease and about 8 were in clinical remission. At blood withdrawal, Susac syndrome patients were either therapy-naive, taking corticosteroids (in some cases with IVIg as well), or taking IVIg alone. The study used repertoire sequencing to test whether antigen drove CD8+ T cell activation and differentiation in Susac syndrome. CD8+ T cell repertoire clonality was compared between some 12 healthy donors, some 14 Susac syndrome patients and 15 multiple sclerosis patients. What the work shows at the level of the full study, not this receptor alone: The number of individuals in the TCR sequencing and HLA analysis was acknowledged as relatively small. Clonal expansion was observed in Susac syndrome CD8+ repertoires, with the highest expansion in CD8+ TEMRA cells and greater expansion in clinically active than in remitting patients. Looking at Susac-specific public clones, the researchers identified sixteen in the total CD8+ repertoire and a few in the CD8+ TEMRA repertoire.

Turning to this clonotype: The antigen this receptor binds is unknown. No base quality values were provided; no much bigger clone lies one nucleotide off.

Trimming removed 6 bases from V and 1 base from J, leaving 15 bases between the germline ends. CDR1 and CDR2 (DFQATT, SNEGSKA) derive from the germline V gene (reference sequence). The cysteine opens and the phenylalanine closes a CDR3 of 14 amino acids. Of all the DNA, just the CDR3 is kept, 42 bases in frame from base 1. RNA was extracted with the RNeasy kit and 0.5 to 1 ug was reverse transcribed using random hexamers. TCR beta CDR3 regions were amplified with the immunoSEQ multiplex PCR assay covering 54 Vbeta and 13 Jbeta segments. To correct PCR amplification bias, a synthetic template baseline was used for both primer optimization and computational correction. Concerning the study's data processing: Only productive sequences were kept, with reads annotated to V, D and J genes according to IMGT and analyzed in immunoSEQ Analyzer. Clonality was computed as one minus Shannon entropy normalized by log2 of the number of productive unique sequences. For each patient and control, public and private clones were evaluated within the 100 most prevalent clones. Clones were defined as Susac-specific when absent from the healthy and MS cohorts, from approximately 1,100 published viral clones and from other ImmuneACCESS disease sequences. TCRdb reprocessing: public reads trimmed at Q25 with fastp, clones called with MiXCR, in-frame beta chains kept. Under each unique CDR3 protein, matching rows form one entry showing the most common genes and DNA. TCRdb, not the authors, supplied the V and J calls. The sample profile shows around 95,000 distinct CDR3 sequences; roughly 96% of them were found once. The ten largest account for less than 0.35% of the sample.

Peripheral blood CD8+ and CD4+ T cells from healthy donors, Susac syndrome patients and multiple sclerosis patients were profiled by high-throughput TCR beta sequencing. The Susac syndrome patients fulfilled recently defined diagnostic criteria for definite or probable disease. CD8+ TEMRA cells were enriched by FACS, while bulk CD8+ and CD4+ T cells were purified by magnetic negative isolation. Blood was drawn into EDTA tubes, processed within 24 hours, and PBMCs were isolated by density gradient centrifugation. PBMCs intended for TCR sequencing were frozen in liquid nitrogen and were later thawed in a 37 degrees C water bath. A purity of at least 90% was achieved for sorted or isolated CD4+, CD8+ and CD8+ TEMRA cells.

This receptor chain uses TRBV20-1 and TRBJ1-1, with a tentative D gene TRBD1 over 6 matching bases. The sequencing input was CD8+ T cells from PBMCs. This sequence originates from a human donor with Susac syndrome. This receptor carries the CDR3 CSAPQGGGNTEAFF. The DNA reads as follows: TGCAGTGCCCCTCAAGGGGGGGGGAACACTGAAGCTTTCTTT.